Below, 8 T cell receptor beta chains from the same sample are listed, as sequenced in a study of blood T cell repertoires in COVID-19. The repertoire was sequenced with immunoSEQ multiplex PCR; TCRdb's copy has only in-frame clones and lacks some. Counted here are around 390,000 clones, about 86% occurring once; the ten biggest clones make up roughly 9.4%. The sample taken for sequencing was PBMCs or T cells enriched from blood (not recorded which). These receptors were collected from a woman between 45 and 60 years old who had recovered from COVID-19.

CDR3 in amino acids: CASSPPGKRQETQYF. For the CDR3, the DNA is TGTGCCAGCAGCCCCCCAGGGAAACGCCAAGAGACCCAGTACTTC. The chain links TRBV5-4 to TRBJ2-5, with a possible D match to TRBD1 (5 bases). The germline V and J ends were trimmed by 4 bases and 1 base, with 14 bases remaining between them. The CDR3 is made up of 15 amino acids. Germline loops: CDR1 SGHNT, CDR2 YYREEE (reference sequence).

This chain's CDR3 is CASSSGDNPYGYTF. The CDR3 bases are TGTGCCAGCTCATCCGGTGACAATCCGTATGGCTACACCTTC. V usage is TRBV18 and J usage is TRBJ1-2; D unresolved. V was clipped by 5 bases and J by 5 bases, with 15 bases between them. This CDR3 has 14 residues. CDR1 KGHSH and CDR2 LQKENI come from the germline V gene.

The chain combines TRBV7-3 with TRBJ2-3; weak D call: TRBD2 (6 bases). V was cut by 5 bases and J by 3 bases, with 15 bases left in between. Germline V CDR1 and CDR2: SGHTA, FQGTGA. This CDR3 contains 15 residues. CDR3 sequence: CASSQTGLPTDTQYF. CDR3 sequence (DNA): TGTGCCAGCAGCCAAACGGGACTCCCGACAGATACGCAGTATTTT.

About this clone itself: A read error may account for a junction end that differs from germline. The CDR3 loop reads CAIRESDRALYGYTF. Here the CDR3 DNA reads TGTGCCATCAGGGAGTCCGACAGGGCCCTTTATGGCTACACCTTC. The chain is built from TRBV10-3 and TRBJ1-2; 7 positions match TRBD1. This CDR3 contains 15 residues. Germline-derived CDR1 and CDR2 are ENHRY and SYGVKD.

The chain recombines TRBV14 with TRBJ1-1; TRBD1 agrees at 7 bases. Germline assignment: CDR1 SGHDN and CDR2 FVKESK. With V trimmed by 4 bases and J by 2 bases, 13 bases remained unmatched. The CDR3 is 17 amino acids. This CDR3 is CASSRTWFGTDNTEAFF. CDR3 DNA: TGTGCCAGCAGCCGGACGTGGTTCGGGACAGATAACACTGAAGCTTTCTTT.

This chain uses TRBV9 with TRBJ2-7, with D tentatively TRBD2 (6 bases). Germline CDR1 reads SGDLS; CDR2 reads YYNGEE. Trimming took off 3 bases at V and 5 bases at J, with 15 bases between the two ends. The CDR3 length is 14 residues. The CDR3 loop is CASSARLGRDEQYF. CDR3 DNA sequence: TGTGCCAGCAGCGCTAGACTAGGACGCGACGAGCAGTACTTC.

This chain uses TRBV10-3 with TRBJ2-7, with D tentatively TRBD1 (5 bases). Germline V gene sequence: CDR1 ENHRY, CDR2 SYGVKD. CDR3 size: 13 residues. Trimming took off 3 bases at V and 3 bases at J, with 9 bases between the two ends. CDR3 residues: CAISDRANYEQYF. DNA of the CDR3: TGTGCCATCAGTGACAGGGCCAACTACGAGCAGTACTTC.

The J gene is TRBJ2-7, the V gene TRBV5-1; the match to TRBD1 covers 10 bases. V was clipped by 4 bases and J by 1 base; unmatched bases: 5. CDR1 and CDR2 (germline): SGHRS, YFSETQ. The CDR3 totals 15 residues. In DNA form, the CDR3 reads TGCGCCAGCAGCGAGGACAGGGGGATTTCCTACGAGCAGTACTTC. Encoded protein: CASSEDRGISYEQYF.